This T cell receptor (beta chain) appears in the sequencing data of a study of blood T cell repertoires in COVID-19. Whole-study context: COVID-19 samples collected from the United States, Italy and Spain covered acute and convalescent phases.

Germline values: CDR1 LNHDA, CDR2 SQIVND (reference sequence). CDR3 length: 16 residues. V trimming: 5 bases; J trimming: 1 base; junction bases outside the gene matches: 10. Data came from immunoSEQ multiplex PCR; TCRdb stores just in-frame clones and leaves some out. The sample includes roughly 250,000 clones, 88% of them seen just once. The TCR was taken from a middle-aged woman with acute COVID-19. The source material was PBMCs or T cells enriched from blood (not recorded which). V and J are TRBV19 and TRBJ1-1, with 7 bases matching TRBD1. As DNA, the CDR3 is TGTGCCAGTAGTCCCCGACAGGGCCTGGCGAACACTGAAGCTTTCTTT. Protein: CASSPRQGLANTEAFF.